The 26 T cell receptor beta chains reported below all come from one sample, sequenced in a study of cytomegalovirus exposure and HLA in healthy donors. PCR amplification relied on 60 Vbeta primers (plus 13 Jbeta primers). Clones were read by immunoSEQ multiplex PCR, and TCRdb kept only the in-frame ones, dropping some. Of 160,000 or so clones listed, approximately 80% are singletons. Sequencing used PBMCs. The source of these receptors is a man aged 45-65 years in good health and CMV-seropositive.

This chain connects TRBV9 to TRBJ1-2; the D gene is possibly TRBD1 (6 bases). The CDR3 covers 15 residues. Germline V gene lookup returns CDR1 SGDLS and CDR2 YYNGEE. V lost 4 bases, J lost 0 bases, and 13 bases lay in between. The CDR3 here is CASSSGQKPNYGYTF. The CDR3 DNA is TGTGCCAGCAGCTCCGGACAGAAGCCTAACTATGGCTACACCTTC.

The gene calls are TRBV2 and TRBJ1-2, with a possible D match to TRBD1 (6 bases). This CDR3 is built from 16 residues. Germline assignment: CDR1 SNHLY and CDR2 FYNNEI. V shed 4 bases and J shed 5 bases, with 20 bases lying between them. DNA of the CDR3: TGTGCCAGCAGTGTAGGGGGGGCGCGTGGGGGATATGGCTACACCTTC. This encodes CASSVGGARGGYGYTF.

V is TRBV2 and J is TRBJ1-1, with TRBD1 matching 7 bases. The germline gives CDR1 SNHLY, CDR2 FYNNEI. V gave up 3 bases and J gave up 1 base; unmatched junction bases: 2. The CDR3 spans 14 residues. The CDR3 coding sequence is TGTGCCAGCAGTGACAGGGACAGGAACACTGAAGCTTTCTTT. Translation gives CASSDRDRNTEAFF.

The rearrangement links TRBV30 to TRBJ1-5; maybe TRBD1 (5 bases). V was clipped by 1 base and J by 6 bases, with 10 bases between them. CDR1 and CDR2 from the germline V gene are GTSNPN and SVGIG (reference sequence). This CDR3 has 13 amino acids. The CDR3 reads CAWSAGMGQPQHF. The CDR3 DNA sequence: TGTGCCTGGAGTGCAGGGATGGGTCAGCCCCAGCATTTT.

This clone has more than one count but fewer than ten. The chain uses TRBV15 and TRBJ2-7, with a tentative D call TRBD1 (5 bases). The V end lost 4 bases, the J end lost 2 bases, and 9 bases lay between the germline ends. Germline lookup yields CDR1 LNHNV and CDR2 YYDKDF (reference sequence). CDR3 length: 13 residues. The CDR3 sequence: CATSIRTTYEQYF. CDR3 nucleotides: TGTGCCACCAGCATAAGGACAACCTACGAGCAGTACTTC.

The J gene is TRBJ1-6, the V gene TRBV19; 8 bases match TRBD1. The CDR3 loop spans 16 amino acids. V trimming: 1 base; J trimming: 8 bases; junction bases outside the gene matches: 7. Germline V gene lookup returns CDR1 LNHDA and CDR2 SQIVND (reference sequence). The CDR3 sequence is CASSIVAGGLDSPLHF. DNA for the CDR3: TGTGCCAGTAGTATAGTAGCAGGGGGCTTGGATTCACCCCTCCACTTT.

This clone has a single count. DNA of the CDR3: TGCGCCAGCAGCTTGGCCGCAGGGACTAGTCAGCCCCAGCATTTT. It translates to CASSLAAGTSQPQHF. V and J are TRBV5-1 and TRBJ1-5; possible D gene TRBD1, 5 bases. The CDR3 extends over 15 amino acids. V gave up 0 bases and J gave up 6 bases, with 13 bases separating them. CDR1 is SGHRS and CDR2 is YFSETQ in the germline V gene.

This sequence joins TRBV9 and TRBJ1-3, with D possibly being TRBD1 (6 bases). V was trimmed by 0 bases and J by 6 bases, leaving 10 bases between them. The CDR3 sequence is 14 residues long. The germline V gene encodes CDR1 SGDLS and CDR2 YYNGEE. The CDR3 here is CASSVGGGANTIYF. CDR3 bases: TGTGCCAGCAGCGTAGGAGGGGGTGCAAACACCATATATTTT.

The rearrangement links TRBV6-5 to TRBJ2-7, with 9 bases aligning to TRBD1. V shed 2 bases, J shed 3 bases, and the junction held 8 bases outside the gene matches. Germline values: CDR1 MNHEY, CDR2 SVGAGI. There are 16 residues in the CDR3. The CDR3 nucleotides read TGTGCCAGCAGTTACGTCCGTGGGGACAGGGACTACGAGCAGTACTTC. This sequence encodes CASSYVRGDRDYEQYF.

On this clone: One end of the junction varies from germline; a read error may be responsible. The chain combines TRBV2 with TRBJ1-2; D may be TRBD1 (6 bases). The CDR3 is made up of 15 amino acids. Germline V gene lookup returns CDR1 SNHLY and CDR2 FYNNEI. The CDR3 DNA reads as TGTGCCCGCAGCCAGGGGTTAAGTCGTACGGATGGCTACACCTTC. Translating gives CARSQGLSRTDGYTF.

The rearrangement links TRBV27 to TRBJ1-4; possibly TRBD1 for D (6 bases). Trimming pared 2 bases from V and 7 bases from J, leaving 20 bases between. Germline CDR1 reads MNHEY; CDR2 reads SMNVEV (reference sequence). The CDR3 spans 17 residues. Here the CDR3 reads CASSLNPPRGGGEKLFF. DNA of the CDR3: TGTGCCAGCAGTTTAAACCCCCCGAGGGGGGGAGGTGAAAAACTGTTTTTT.

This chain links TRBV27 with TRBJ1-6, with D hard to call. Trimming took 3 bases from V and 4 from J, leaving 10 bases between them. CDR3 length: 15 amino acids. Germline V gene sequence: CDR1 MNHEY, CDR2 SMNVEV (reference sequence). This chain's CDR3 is CASSFGSSYNSPLHF. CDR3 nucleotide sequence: TGTGCCAGCAGTTTTGGGAGCTCTTATAATTCACCCCTCCACTTT.

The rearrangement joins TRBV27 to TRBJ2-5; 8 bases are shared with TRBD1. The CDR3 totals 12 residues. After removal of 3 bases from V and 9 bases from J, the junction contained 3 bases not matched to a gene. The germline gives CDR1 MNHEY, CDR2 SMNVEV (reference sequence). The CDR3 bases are TGTGCCAGCAGTTTTCAGGGGGCACCCCAGTACTTC. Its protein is CASSFQGAPQYF.

The CDR3: CATRIMRLPINEQFF. In DNA form, the CDR3 reads TGCGCCACCCGAATAATGAGACTACCAATCAATGAGCAGTTCTTC. This chain connects TRBV10-2 to TRBJ2-1; D is possibly TRBD2 (5 bases). The CDR3 sequence is 15 residues long. V shed 10 bases and J shed 6 bases, with 22 bases lying between them. Germline V lookup: CDR1 WSHSY, CDR2 SAAADI.

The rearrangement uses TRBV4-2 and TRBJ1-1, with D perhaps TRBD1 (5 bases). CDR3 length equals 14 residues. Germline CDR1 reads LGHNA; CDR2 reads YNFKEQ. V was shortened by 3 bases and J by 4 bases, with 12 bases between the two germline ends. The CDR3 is CASSHREVSTEAFF. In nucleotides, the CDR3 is TGTGCCAGCAGCCACAGGGAAGTGAGCACTGAAGCTTTCTTT.

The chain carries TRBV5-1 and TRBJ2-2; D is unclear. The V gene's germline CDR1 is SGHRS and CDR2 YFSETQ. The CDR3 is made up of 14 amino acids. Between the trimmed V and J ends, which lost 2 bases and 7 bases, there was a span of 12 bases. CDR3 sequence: CASSFGTVVGELFF. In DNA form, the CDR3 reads TGCGCCAGCAGCTTTGGTACCGTAGTCGGGGAGCTGTTTTTT.

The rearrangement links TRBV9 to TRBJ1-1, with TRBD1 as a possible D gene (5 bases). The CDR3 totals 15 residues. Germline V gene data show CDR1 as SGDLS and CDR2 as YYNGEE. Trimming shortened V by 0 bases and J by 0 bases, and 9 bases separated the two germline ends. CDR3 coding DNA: TGTGCCAGCAGCGTAGAGGGCAGGGTGAACACTGAAGCTTTCTTT. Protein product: CASSVEGRVNTEAFF.

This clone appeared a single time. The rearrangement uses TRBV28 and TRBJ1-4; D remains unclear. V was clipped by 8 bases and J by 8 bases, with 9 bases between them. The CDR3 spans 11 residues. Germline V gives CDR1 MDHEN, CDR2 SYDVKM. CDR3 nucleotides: TGTGCCAGCCTCAGCGGCGAAAAACTGTTTTTT. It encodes CASLSGEKLFF.

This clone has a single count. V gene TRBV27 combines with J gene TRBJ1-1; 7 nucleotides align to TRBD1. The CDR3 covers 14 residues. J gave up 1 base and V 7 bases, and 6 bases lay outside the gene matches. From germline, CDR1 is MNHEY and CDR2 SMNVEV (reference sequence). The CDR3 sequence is CASNDRDPNTEAFF. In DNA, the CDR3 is TGTGCCAGCAACGACAGGGACCCGAACACTGAAGCTTTCTTT.

CDR3 sequence: CAIAGTGGNQPQHF. The CDR3 DNA reads as TGTGCCATCGCCGGGACAGGCGGGAATCAGCCCCAGCATTTT. The rearrangement joins TRBV10-3 to TRBJ1-5, with TRBD1 identical over 8 bases. Unmatched junction bases numbered 7, after V lost 8 bases and J lost 4 bases. This CDR3 comprises 14 residues. CDR1 is ENHRY and CDR2 is SYGVKD in the germline V gene.

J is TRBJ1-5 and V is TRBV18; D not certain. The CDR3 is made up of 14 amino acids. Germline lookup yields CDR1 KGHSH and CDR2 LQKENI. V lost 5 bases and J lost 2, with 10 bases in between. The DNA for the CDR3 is TGTGCCAGCTCATCGACGGAGGGCAATCAGCCCCAGCATTTT. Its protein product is CASSSTEGNQPQHF.

In DNA form, the CDR3 reads TGTGCCAGCAGCCCACGGGTGGGGAGCTCCTACGAGCAGTACTTC. Protein sequence: CASSPRVGSSYEQYF. The chain combines TRBV6-1 with TRBJ2-7; the D gene is possibly TRBD2 (5 bases). This CDR3 region has 15 residues. Trimming took 6 bases from V and 0 from J, leaving 15 bases between them. The V gene's germline CDR1 is MNHNS and CDR2 SASEGT.

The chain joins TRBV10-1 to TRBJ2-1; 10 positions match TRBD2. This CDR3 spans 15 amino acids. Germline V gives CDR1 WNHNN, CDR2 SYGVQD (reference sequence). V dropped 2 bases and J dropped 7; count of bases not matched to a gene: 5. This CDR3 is CASSESGGAINEQFF. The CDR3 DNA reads TGCGCCAGCAGTGAGAGCGGGGGGGCGATTAATGAGCAGTTCTTC.

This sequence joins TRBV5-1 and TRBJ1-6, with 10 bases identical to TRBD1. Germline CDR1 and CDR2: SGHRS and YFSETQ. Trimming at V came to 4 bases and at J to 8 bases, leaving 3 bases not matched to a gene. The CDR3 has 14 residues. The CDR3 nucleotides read TGCGCCAGCAGCCCGGACAGGGGGGATTCACCCCTCCACTTT. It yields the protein CASSPDRGDSPLHF.

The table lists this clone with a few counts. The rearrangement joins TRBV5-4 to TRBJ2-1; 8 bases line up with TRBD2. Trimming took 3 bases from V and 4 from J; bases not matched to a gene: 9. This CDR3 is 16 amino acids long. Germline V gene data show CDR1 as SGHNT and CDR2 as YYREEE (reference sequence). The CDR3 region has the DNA TGTGCCAGCAGCTCCCCGGGGGGGCCCAATTACAATGAGCAGTTCTTC. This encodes CASSSPGGPNYNEQFF.

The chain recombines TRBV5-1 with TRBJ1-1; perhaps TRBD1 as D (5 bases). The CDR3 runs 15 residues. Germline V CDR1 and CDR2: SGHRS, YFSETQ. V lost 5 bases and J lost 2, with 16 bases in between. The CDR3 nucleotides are TGCGCCAGCAGGACCCAACCGACAGCCAACACTGAAGCTTTCTTT. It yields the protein CASRTQPTANTEAFF.